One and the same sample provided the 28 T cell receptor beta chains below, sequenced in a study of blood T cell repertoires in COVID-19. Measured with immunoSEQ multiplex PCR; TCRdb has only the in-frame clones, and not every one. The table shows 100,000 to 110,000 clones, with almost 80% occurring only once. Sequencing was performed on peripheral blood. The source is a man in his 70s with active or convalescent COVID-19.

The CDR3 is CASSQEDRGITEAFF. CDR3 coding DNA: TGTGCCAGCAGCCAAGAGGACAGGGGTATCACTGAAGCTTTCTTT. The V call is TRBV14, the J call TRBJ1-1; the match to TRBD1 covers 9 bases. The CDR3 runs to 15 residues. Unmatched junction bases numbered 3, after V lost 0 bases and J lost 4 bases. Per germline, CDR1 SGHDN and CDR2 FVKESK.

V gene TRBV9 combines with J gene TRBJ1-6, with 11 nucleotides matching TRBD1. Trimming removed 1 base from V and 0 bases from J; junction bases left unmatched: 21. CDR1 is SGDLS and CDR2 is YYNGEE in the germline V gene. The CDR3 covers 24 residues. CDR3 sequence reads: CASSVSGGQGAEGGISSYNSPLHF. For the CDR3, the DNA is TGTGCCAGCAGCGTAAGTGGTGGACAGGGGGCGGAGGGGGGAATAAGCTCCTATAATTCACCCCTCCACTTT.

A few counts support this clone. This chain's CDR3 is CASSLGPENYGYTF. In nucleotides, the CDR3 is TGTGCCAGCAGCTTAGGTCCGGAGAACTATGGCTACACCTTC. The chain carries TRBV7-2 and TRBJ1-2; the D is unclear. Trimming took off 1 base at V and 2 bases at J, with 8 bases between the two ends. The CDR3 loop spans 14 amino acids. CDR1 is SGHTA, CDR2 FQGNSA, per germline.

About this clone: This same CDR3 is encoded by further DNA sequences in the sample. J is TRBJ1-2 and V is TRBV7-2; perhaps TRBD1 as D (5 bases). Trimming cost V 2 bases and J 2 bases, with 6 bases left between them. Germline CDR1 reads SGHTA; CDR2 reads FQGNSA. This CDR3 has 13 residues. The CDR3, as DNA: TGTGCCAGCAGCTTAAGGGGAAACTATGGCTACACCTTC. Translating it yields CASSLRGNYGYTF.

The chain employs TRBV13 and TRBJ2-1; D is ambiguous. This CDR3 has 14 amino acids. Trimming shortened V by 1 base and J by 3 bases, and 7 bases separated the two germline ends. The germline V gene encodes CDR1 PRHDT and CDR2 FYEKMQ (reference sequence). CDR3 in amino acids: CASSLDASYNEQFF. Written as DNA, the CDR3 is TGTGCCAGCAGCTTAGATGCCAGCTACAATGAGCAGTTCTTC.

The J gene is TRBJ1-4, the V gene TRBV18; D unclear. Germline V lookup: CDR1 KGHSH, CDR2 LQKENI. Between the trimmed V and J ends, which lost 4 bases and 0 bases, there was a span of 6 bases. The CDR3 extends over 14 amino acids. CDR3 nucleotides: TGTGCCAGCTCACAGAGCTCAACTAATGAAAAACTGTTTTTT. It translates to CASSQSSTNEKLFF.

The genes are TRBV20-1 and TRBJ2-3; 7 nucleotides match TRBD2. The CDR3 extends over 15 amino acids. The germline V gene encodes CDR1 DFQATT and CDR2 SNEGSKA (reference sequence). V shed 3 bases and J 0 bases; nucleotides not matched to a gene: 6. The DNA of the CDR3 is TGCAGTGCTAGTATGGCGGGAGTCAGCACAGATACGCAGTATTTT. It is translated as CSASMAGVSTDTQYF.

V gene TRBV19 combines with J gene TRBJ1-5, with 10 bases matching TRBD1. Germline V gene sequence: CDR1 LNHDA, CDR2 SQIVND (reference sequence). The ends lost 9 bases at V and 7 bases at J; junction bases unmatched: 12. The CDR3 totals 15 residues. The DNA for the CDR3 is TGTGCCAGCCAACCGGGACAGGGGATTGGACAGCCCCAGCATTTT. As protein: CASQPGQGIGQPQHF. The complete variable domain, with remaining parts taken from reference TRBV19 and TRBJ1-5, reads DGGITQSPKYLFRKEGQNVTLSCEQNLNHDAMYWYRQDPGQGLRLIYYSQIVNDFQKGDIAEGYSVSREKKESFPLTVTSAQKNPTAFYLCASQPGQGIGQPQHFGDGTRLSIL.

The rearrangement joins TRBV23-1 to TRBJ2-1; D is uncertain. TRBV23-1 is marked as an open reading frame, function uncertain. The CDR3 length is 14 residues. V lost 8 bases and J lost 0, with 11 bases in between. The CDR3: CASRGTGSYNEQFF. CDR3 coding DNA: TGCGCCAGCCGCGGTACCGGCTCCTACAATGAGCAGTTCTTC.

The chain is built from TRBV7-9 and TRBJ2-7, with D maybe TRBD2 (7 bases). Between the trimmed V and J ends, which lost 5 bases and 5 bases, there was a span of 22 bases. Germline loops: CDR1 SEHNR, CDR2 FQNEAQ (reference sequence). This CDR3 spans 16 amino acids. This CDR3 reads CASSPRLGGLGDEQYF. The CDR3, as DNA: TGTGCCAGCAGCCCCCGTCTGGGGGGGCTCGGGGACGAGCAGTACTTC.

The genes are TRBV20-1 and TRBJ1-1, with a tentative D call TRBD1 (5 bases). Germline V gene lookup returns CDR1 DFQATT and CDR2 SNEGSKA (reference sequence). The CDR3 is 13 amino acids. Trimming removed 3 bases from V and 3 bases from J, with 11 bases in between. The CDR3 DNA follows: TGCAGTGCTAGTGCGCGCAGGGACACTGAAGCTTTCTTT. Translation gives CSASARRDTEAFF.

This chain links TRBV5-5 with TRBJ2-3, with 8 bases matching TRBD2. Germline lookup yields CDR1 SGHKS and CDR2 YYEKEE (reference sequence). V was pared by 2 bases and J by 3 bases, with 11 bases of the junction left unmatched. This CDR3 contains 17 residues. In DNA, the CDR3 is TGTGCCAGCAGCTTTTTCATTATAGCGGGGCTAACAGATACGCAGTATTTT. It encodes CASSFFIIAGLTDTQYF.

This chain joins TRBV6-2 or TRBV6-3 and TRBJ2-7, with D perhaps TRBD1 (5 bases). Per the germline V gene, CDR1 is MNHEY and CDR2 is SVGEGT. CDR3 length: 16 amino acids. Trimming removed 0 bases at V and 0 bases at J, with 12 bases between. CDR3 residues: CASSYSSPGRSYEQYF. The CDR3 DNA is TGTGCCAGCAGTTACTCGTCGCCAGGGCGCTCCTACGAGCAGTACTTC.

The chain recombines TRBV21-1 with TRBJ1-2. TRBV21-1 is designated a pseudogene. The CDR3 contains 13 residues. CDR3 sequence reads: CAPRGGVGYGYTF. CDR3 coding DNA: TGTGCCCCCCGGGGAGGGGTAGGCTATGGCTACACCTTC.

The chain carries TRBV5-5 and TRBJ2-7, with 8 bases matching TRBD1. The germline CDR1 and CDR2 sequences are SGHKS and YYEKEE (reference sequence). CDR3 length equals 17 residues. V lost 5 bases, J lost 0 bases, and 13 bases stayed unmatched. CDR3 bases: TGTGCCAGCAGGGGGAAGTCTCGGGACAGGAGCTCCTACGAGCAGTACTTC. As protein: CASRGKSRDRSSYEQYF.

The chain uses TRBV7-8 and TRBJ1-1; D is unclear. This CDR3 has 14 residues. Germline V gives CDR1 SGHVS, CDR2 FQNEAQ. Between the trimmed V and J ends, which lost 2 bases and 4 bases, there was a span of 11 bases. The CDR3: CASSLTVRSTEAFF. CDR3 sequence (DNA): TGTGCCAGCAGCTTAACGGTGCGGAGCACTGAAGCTTTCTTT. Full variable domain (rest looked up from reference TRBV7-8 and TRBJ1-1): GAGVSQSPRYKVAKRGQDVALRCDPISGHVSLFWYQQALGQGPEFLTYFQNEAQLDKSGLPSDRFFAERPEGSVSTLKIQRTQQEDSAVYLCASSLTVRSTEAFFGQGTRLTVV.

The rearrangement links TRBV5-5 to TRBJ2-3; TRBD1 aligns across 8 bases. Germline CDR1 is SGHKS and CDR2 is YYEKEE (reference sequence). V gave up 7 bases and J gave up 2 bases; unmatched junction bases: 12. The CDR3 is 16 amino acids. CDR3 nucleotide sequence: TGTGCCAGCTCCTTAGGCGGACAGGGCCCCACAGATACGCAGTATTTT. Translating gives CASSLGGQGPTDTQYF.

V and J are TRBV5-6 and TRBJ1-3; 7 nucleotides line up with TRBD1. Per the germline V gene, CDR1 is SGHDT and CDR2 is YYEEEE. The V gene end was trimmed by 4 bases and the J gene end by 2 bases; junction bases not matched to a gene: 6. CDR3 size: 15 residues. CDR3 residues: CASSHPQGAGNTIYF. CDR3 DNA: TGTGCCAGCAGCCATCCTCAGGGGGCTGGAAACACCATATATTTT.

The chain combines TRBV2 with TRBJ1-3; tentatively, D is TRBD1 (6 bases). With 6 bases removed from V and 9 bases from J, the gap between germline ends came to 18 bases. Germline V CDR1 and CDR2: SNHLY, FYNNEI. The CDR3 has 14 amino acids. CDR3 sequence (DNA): TGTGCCAGCAGGGGTACGGGGGGCCGGGGCACCATATATTTT. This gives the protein CASRGTGGRGTIYF.

The CDR3 DNA reads TGTGCCAGCAGCAAGGGACAGCAAGAGACCCAGTACTTC. It yields the protein CASSKGQQETQYF. V gene TRBV11-3 combines with J gene TRBJ2-5, with TRBD1 matching over 7 bases. J gave up 2 bases and V 5 bases, and 2 bases lay outside the gene matches. The V gene's germline CDR1 is SGHNT and CDR2 YENEEA. The CDR3 length is 13 residues. The complete variable domain, with remaining parts taken from reference TRBV11-3 and TRBJ2-5, reads EAGVVQSPRYKIIEKKQPVAFWCNPISGHNTLYWYLQNLGQGPELLIRYENEEAVDDSQLPKDRFSAERLKGVDSTLKIQPAELGDSAVYLCASSKGQQETQYFGPGTRLLVL.

The CDR3 nucleotides read TGTGCCAGCAGCTTAGGACTAGCCAATTCAGATACGCAGTATTTT. It codes for CASSLGLANSDTQYF. The rearrangement uses TRBV7-6 and TRBJ2-3, with TRBD2 matching over 7 bases. Germline CDR1 reads SGHVS; CDR2 reads FNYEAQ. V was clipped by 1 base and J by 4 bases; unmatched bases: 5. The CDR3 is made up of 15 amino acids. Full variable domain (outside the CDR3, taken from reference TRBV7-6 and TRBJ2-3): GAGVSQSPRYKVTKRGQDVALRCDPISGHVSLYWYRQALGQGPEFLTYFNYEAQQDKSGLPNDRFSAERPEGSISTLTIQRTEQRDSAMYRCASSLGLANSDTQYFGPGTRLTVL.

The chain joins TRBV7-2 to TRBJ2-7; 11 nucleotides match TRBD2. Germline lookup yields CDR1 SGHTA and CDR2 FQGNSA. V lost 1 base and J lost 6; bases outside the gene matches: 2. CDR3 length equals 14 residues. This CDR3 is CASSLVLAGGEQYF. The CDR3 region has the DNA TGTGCCAGCAGCTTAGTGCTAGCGGGGGGCGAGCAGTACTTC.

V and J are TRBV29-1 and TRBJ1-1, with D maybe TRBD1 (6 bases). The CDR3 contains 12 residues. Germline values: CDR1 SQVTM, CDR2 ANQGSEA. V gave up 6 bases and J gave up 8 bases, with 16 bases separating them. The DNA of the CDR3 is TGCAGCGTCCCGTTAACCGGGACAGAAGCTTTCTTT. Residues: CSVPLTGTEAFF.

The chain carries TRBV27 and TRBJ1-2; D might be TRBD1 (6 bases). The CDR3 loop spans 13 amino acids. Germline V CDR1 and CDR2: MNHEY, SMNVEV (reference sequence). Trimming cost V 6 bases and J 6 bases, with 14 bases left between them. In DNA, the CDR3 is TGTGCCAGCAGAACCGGGGGGGCGGATGGCTACACCTTC. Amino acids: CASRTGGADGYTF.

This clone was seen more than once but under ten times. The CDR3 loop is CASSPQGGRDAEAFF. The CDR3 region has the DNA TGTGCCAGCTCACCGCAGGGGGGTAGGGACGCTGAAGCTTTCTTT. V is TRBV18 and J is TRBJ1-1; 7 positions agree with TRBD1. Germline lookup yields CDR1 KGHSH and CDR2 LQKENI. After removal of 3 bases from V and 6 bases from J, the junction contained 10 bases not matched to a gene. The CDR3 runs to 15 residues.

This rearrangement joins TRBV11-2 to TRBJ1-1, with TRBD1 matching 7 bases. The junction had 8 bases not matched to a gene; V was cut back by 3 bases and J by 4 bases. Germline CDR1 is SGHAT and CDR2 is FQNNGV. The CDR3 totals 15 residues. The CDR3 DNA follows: TGTGCCAGCAGCTTGGGTCCACAGGGGAGCACTGAAGCTTTCTTT. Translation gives CASSLGPQGSTEAFF.

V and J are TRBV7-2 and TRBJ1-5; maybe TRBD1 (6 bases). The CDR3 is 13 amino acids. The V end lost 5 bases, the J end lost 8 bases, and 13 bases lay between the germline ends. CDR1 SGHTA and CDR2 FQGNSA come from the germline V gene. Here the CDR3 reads CASSARGREPQHF. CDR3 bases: TGTGCCAGCAGCGCCAGGGGTCGGGAGCCCCAGCATTTT.

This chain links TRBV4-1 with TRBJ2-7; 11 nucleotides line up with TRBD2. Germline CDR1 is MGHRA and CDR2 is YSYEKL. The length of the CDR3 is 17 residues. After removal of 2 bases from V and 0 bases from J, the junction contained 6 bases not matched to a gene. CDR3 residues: CASSQYAGTSGSYEQYF. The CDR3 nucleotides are TGCGCCAGCAGCCAATACGCAGGGACTAGCGGCTCCTACGAGCAGTACTTC.